This TCR beta chain came from a study of T cells expressing NK-cell markers. The CDR3 consists of 16 residues. Germline-derived CDR1 and CDR2 are SGHRS and YFSETQ. TCRdb re-analyzed the 5' RACE reads; it lists each CDR3 protein once, without DNA. The sample data list 150,000 to 180,000 distinct CDR3 sequences. V is TRBV5-1 and J is TRBJ2-1; absent DNA, TCRdb's TRBD2 call cannot be checked. This clonotype was sampled from a woman between 45 and 65 years old in good health. Sample: blood T cells: a sorted CD56 or NKG2C T cell subset, CD4+ or CD8+ T cells, or bulk PBMC T cells (not recorded which). The CDR3 region is CASSILAVSSYNEQFF.